This T cell receptor beta chain appears in the sequencing data of a study of beta chain features in type 1 diabetes. Study-wide results and limits: Whether HLA type influences TCRB rearrangement remained unresolved here.

With regard to this clone: Antigen: not known. Other DNA sequences within the sample encode an identical CDR3.

The study reverse transcribed the entire isolated RNA, so it sequenced expressed TCRB transcripts. Clones were sequenced by immunoSEQ multiplex PCR, and TCRdb holds only the in-frame ones, with some missing. The sample has 150,000 to 180,000 clones; over 8.5% are singletons. The sample comprised central memory CD4+ T cells from blood. The source of this sequence is a man aged 18 to 29 in good health.

CDR3 sequence reads: CASSEEETQYF. The CDR3 nucleotides read TGTGCCAGCAGTGAAGAGGAGACCCAGTACTTC. The rearrangement joins TRBV2 to TRBJ2-5; D remains ambiguous. Trimming removed 1 base at V and 5 bases at J, with 2 bases between. Germline V CDR1 and CDR2: SNHLY, FYNNEI. This CDR3 comprises 11 residues.